Below, 13 T cell receptor beta chains from the same sample are listed, as sequenced in a study of blood T cell repertoires in COVID-19. TCRdb keeps only in-frame clones here, not all; method: immunoSEQ multiplex PCR. The table shows about 170,000 clones, with around 82% occurring only once. Specimen: peripheral blood. The receptors here all came from a man in his 70s with active or convalescent COVID-19.

The genes are TRBV7-2 and TRBJ2-1; 13 bases are a match to TRBD2. CDR1 is SGHTA and CDR2 is FQGNSA in the germline V gene. The ends lost 4 bases at V and 2 bases at J; junction bases unmatched: 5. This CDR3 is 17 amino acids long. Written as DNA, the CDR3 is TGTGCCAGCAGCTACAGGACTAGCGGGAGAGCCTACAATGAGCAGTTCTTC. Its translation: CASSYRTSGRAYNEQFF.

This rearrangement joins TRBV6-2 or TRBV6-3 to TRBJ2-7, with 8 positions matching TRBD2. Unmatched junction bases numbered 11, after V lost 6 bases and J lost 1 base. The length of the CDR3 is 16 residues. Germline CDR1 MNHEY, CDR2 SVGEGT. The CDR3 DNA sequence: TGTGCCAGCAGCCAGGAGGGTCGCGGGAGGTCCTACGAGCAGTACTTC. Translating gives CASSQEGRGRSYEQYF.

This clone showed up just once. The chain combines TRBV19 with TRBJ1-5; 8 bases match TRBD1. CDR1 LNHDA and CDR2 SQIVND come from the germline V gene (reference sequence). CDR3 length equals 18 residues. V lost 6 bases to trimming and J lost 0 bases; unmatched junction nucleotides: 13. CDR3 amino acids: CASRGQGSFFGSNQPQHF. The CDR3 DNA follows: TGTGCCAGTAGAGGACAGGGTAGTTTTTTCGGTAGCAATCAGCCCCAGCATTTT.

This chain uses TRBV11-2 with TRBJ2-4; a possible D gene is TRBD2 (6 bases). Trimming pared 2 bases from V and 9 bases from J, leaving 14 bases between. This CDR3 is built from 14 residues. Germline CDR1 reads SGHAT; CDR2 reads FQNNGV. CDR3 in amino acids: CASSLTGTVSIQYF. DNA for the CDR3: TGTGCCAGCAGCTTAACCGGGACTGTTAGCATTCAGTACTTC.

The J gene is TRBJ1-1, the V gene TRBV5-1; TRBD1 matches at 8 bases. Germline CDR1 and CDR2: SGHRS and YFSETQ. Trimming removed 5 bases from V and 0 bases from J; junction bases left unmatched: 6. The CDR3 runs 15 residues. This CDR3 reads CASSWTGPVNTEAFF. CDR3 DNA sequence: TGCGCCAGCAGTTGGACAGGGCCCGTGAACACTGAAGCTTTCTTT.

This clone was seen a handful of times. This chain connects TRBV10-2 to TRBJ1-1; D uncertain. Germline lookup yields CDR1 WSHSY and CDR2 SAAADI. This CDR3 is built from 13 residues. V was pared by 2 bases and J by 1 base, with 5 bases between. The CDR3 loop reads CASSEAENTEAFF. CDR3 sequence (DNA): TGCGCCAGCAGTGAGGCAGAGAACACTGAAGCTTTCTTT.

This chain uses TRBV6-2 or TRBV6-3 with TRBJ2-1; 9 nucleotides line up with TRBD1. The CDR3 runs to 16 residues. V shed 6 bases and J 4 bases; nucleotides not matched to a gene: 10. CDR1 MNHEY and CDR2 SVGEGT come from the germline V gene. In DNA form, the CDR3 reads TGTGCCAGCAGCACACAGGGGGCGTTGGCGTACAATGAGCAGTTCTTC. It specifies CASSTQGALAYNEQFF.

The chain employs TRBV3-1 (or the pseudogene TRBV3-2) and TRBJ2-7; 7 nucleotides match TRBD2. CDR3 length: 13 amino acids. V was pared by 8 bases and J by 0 bases, with 4 bases of the junction left unmatched. The germline V gene encodes CDR1 LGHDT and CDR2 YNNKEL (reference sequence). CDR3 coding DNA: TGTGCCAGCCAGGGAGGGAGCTCCTACGAGCAGTACTTC. This sequence encodes CASQGGSSYEQYF.

The chain links TRBV7-8 to TRBJ1-2, with D possibly matching TRBD1 (5 bases). The germline V gene encodes CDR1 SGHVS and CDR2 FQNEAQ. The CDR3 runs to 13 residues. V lost 5 bases, J lost 5 bases, and 12 bases lay in between. Here the CDR3 DNA reads TGTGCCAGCAGCCTCCAGGGAGGGTATGGCTACACCTTC. Translation gives CASSLQGGYGYTF.

The V gene is TRBV5-4, the J gene TRBJ1-2; D remains ambiguous. The CDR3 loop spans 14 amino acids. The germline V and J ends were trimmed by 5 bases and 8 bases, with 19 bases remaining between them. CDR1 and CDR2 (germline): SGHNT, YYREEE (reference sequence). The CDR3 loop reads CASRGLREREGYTF. DNA of the CDR3: TGTGCCAGCAGAGGACTTCGAGAACGGGAAGGCTACACCTTC.

V and J are TRBV7-3 and TRBJ2-7; 10 nucleotides match TRBD1. The junction had 5 bases not matched to a gene; V was cut back by 5 bases and J by 4 bases. The CDR3 consists of 14 residues. CDR1 is SGHTA and CDR2 is FQGTGA in the germline V gene. As DNA, the CDR3 is TGTGCCAGCAGCCCGCGGGACAGGGGTTACGAGCAGTACTTC. Translation: CASSPRDRGYEQYF.

The gene calls are TRBV24-1 and TRBJ1-4, with TRBD1 matching over 9 bases. CDR3 length: 15 amino acids. Germline CDR1 KGHDR, CDR2 SFDVKD. The J segment lost 7 bases and the V segment lost 3 bases, leaving 5 bases of the junction unmatched. This CDR3 reads CATSDPGQGTEKLFF. CDR3 in DNA: TGTGCCACCAGTGATCCGGGACAGGGCACTGAAAAACTGTTTTTT.

The chain has TRBV6-1 and TRBJ2-5, with D unclear. From germline, CDR1 is MNHNS and CDR2 SASEGT. V dropped 2 bases and J dropped 1 base, with 5 bases sitting between them. This CDR3 is 13 amino acids long. As DNA, the CDR3 is TGTGCCAGCAGTGAAAACAGCCAAGAGACCCAGTACTTC. This codes for CASSENSQETQYF.